The T cell receptor (beta chain) described here comes from a study of blood T cell repertoires in COVID-19. Original data processing: For nucleated cells, counts were estimated from reference gene primer amplification. The protocol was immunoSEQ multiplex PCR, while the TCRdb copy is restricted to in-frame clones and leaves out a portion. Clone size and the V and J calls come from that table; the DNA yielded D and trimming. This table holds roughly 120,000 clones, roughly 90% found once. CDR1 SGHRS and CDR2 YFSETQ come from the germline V gene. Germline trimming cut 6 bases from V and 6 bases from J; bases unmatched to any gene: 16. The CDR3 length is 16 residues.

The specimen sequenced was peripheral blood. This TCR was sampled from a woman aged 55-69 years with COVID-19, enrolled during active disease. The V gene is TRBV5-1, the J gene TRBJ2-7; 9 positions agree with TRBD1. The CDR3 here is CASKEYTGTGYGEQYF. The CDR3 coding sequence is TGCGCCAGCAAAGAATACACCGGGACAGGGTATGGCGAGCAGTACTTC.